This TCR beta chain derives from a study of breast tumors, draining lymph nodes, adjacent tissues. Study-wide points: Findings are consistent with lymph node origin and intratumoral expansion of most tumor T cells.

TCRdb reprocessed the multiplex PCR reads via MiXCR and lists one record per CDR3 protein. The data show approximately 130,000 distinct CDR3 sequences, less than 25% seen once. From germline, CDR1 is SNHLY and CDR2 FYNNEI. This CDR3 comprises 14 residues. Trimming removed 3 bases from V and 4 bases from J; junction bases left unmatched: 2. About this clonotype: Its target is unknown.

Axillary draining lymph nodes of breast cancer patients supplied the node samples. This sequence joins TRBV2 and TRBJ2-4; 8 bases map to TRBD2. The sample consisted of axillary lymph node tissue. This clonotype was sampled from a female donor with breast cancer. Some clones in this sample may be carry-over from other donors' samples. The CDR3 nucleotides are TGTGCCAGCAGTGACAAGCGGGAGAAAAACATTCAGTACTTC. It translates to CASSDKREKNIQYF.